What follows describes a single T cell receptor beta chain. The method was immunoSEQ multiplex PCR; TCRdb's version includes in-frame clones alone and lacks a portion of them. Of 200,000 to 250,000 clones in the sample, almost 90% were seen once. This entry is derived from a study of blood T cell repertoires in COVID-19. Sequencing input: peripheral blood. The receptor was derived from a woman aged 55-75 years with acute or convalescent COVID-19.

This CDR3 is CASSDGTGNTEAFF. CDR3 nucleotide sequence: TGCGCCAGCAGTGACGGGACAGGGAACACTGAAGCTTTCTTT. The genes are TRBV10-1 and TRBJ1-1; 8 bases match TRBD1. The CDR3 runs 14 residues. Germline V lookup: CDR1 WNHNN, CDR2 SYGVQD (reference sequence). V gave up 3 bases and J gave up 1 base; unmatched junction bases: 1.